This TCR beta chain appears in the sequencing data of a study of PD-L1 blockade in urothelial cancer. Study at large: A median approximately 150,000 T cells were found in blood samples.

Time point given: pretreatment peripheral blood. Trimming removed 3 bases from V and 4 bases from J, with 13 bases in between. The CDR3 extends over 15 amino acids. CDR1 is LGHNT, CDR2 FRNRAP, per germline. Here immunoSEQ multiplex PCR was the method, and the copy in TCRdb shows in-frame clones only, minus some. The sample lists approximately 90,000 clones, 84% seen once, with roughly 1.9% in the top ten. The sequence was collected from a man aged 55 to 70 with urothelial cancer. Sequenced here: PBMCs, sampled around atezolizumab (anti-PD-L1) treatment. The chain combines TRBV12-5 with TRBJ1-3; D is undetermined. The CDR3 spells CASGLGLARGNTIYF. CDR3 bases: TGTGCTAGTGGTTTAGGCCTGGCGAGGGGAAACACCATATATTTT.